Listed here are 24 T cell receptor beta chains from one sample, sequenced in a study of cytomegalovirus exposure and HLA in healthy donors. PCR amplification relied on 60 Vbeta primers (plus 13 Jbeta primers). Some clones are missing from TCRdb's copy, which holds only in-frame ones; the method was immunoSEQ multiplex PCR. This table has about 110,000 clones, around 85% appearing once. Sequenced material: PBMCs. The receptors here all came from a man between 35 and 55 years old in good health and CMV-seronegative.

The DNA of the CDR3 is TGTGCCAGCAGCTTAAGCCTAGCAGCATACAATGAGCAGTTCTTC. Residues: CASSLSLAAYNEQFF. The chain couples TRBV7-8 to TRBJ2-1; TRBD2 might be the D (5 bases). The V gene's germline CDR1 is SGHVS and CDR2 FQNEAQ. The CDR3 is made up of 15 amino acids. V was trimmed by 2 bases and J by 4 bases, leaving 12 bases between them.

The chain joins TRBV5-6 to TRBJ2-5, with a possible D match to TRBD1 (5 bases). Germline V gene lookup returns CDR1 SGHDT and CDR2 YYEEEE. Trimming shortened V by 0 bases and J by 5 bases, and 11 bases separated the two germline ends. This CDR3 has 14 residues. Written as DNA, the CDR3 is TGTGCCAGCAGCTTGGGAAGCAGGGTCGAGACCCAGTACTTC. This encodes CASSLGSRVETQYF.

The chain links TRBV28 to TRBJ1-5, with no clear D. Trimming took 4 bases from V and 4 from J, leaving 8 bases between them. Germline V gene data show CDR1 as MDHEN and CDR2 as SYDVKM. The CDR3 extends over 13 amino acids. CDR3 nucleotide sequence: TGTGCCAGCAGTTATTGGGCTAATCAGCCCCAGCATTTT. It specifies CASSYWANQPQHF.

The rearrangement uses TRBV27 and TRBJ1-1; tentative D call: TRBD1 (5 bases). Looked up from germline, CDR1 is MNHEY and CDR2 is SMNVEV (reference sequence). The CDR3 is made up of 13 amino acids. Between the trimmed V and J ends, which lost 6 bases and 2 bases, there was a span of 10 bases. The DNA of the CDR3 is TGTGCCAGCAGGAATCAGGGAAACACTGAAGCTTTCTTT. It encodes CASRNQGNTEAFF.

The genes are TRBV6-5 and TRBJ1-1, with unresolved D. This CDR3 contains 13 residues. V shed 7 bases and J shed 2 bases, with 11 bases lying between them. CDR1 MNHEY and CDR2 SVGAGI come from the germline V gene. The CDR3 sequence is CASKVQRNTEAFF. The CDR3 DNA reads TGTGCCAGCAAGGTACAGAGAAACACTGAAGCTTTCTTT.

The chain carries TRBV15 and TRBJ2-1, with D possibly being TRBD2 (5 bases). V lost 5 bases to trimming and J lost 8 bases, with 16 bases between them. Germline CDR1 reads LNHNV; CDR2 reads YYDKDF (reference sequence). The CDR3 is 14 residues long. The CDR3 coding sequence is TGTGCCACCAGCCGGGGTAGCGTTGGGTATGAGCAGTTCTTC. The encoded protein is CATSRGSVGYEQFF. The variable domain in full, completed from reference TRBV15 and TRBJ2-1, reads DAMVIQNPRYQVTQFGKPVTLSCSQTLNHNVMYWYQQKSSQAPKLLFHYYDKDFNNEADTPDNFQSRRPNTSFCFLDIRSPGLGDTAMYLCATSRGSVGYEQFFGPGTRLTVL.

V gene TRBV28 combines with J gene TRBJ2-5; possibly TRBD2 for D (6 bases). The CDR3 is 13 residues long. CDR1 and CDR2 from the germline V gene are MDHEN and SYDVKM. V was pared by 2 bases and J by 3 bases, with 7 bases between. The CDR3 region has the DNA TGTGCCAGCAGTTTAACGGGGGAAGAGACCCAGTACTTC. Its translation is CASSLTGEETQYF.

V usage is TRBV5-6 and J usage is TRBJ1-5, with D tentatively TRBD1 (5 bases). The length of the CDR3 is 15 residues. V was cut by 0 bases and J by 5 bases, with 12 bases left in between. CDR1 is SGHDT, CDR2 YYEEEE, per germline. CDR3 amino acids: CASSLGPREDQPQHF. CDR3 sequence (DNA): TGTGCCAGCAGCTTGGGACCCAGGGAGGATCAGCCCCAGCATTTT.

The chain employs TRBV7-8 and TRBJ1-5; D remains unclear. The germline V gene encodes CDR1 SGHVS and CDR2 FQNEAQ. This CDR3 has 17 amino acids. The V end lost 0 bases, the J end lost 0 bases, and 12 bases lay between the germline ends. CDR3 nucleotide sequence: TGTGCCAGCAGCTTAGCGGGAGCGGGCTATAGCAATCAGCCCCAGCATTTT. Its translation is CASSLAGAGYSNQPQHF.

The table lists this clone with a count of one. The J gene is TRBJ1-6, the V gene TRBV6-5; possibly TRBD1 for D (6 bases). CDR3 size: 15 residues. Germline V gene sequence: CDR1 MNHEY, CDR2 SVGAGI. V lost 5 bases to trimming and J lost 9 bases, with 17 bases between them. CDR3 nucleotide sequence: TGTGCCAGCAGTCGCCCGGGACAAGGACCTTCACCCCTCCACTTT. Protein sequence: CASSRPGQGPSPLHF.

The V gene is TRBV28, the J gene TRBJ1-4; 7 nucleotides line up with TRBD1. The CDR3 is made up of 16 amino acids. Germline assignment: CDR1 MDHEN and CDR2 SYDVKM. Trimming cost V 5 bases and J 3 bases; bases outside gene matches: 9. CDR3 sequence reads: CASSVTTGEANEKLFF. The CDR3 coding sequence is TGTGCCAGCAGTGTCACTACAGGGGAGGCTAATGAAAAACTGTTTTTT. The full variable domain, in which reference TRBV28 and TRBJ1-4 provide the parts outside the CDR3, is DVKVTQSSRYLVKRTGEKVFLECVQDMDHENMFWYRQDPGLGLRLIYFSYDVKMKEKGDIPEGYSVSREKKERFSLILESASTNQTSMYLCASSVTTGEANEKLFFGSGTQLSVL.

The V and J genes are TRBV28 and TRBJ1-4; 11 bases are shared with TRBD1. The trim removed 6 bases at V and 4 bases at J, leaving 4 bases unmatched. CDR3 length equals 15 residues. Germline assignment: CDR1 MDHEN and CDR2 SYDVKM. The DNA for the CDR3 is TGTGCCAGCAGGGGGACAGGGGGAGGTAATGAAAAACTGTTTTTT. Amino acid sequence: CASRGTGGGNEKLFF.

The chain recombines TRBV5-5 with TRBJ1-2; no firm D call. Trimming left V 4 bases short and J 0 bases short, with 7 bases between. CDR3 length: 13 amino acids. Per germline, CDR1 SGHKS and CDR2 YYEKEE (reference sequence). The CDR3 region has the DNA TGTGCCAGCAGCCCTAACGCTAACTATGGCTACACCTTC. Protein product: CASSPNANYGYTF.

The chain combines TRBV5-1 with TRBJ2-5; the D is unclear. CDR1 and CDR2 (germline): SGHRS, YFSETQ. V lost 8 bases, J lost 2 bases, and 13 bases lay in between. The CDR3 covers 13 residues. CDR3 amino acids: CASSRLPQETQYF. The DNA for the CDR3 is TGCGCCAGTTCTCGGTTACCACAAGAGACCCAGTACTTC.

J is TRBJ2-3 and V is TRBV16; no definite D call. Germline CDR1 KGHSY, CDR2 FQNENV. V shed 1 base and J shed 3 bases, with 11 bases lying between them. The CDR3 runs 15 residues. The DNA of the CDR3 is TGTGCCAGCAGCCAATTCCAGGTACCGACAGATACGCAGTATTTT. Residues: CASSQFQVPTDTQYF.

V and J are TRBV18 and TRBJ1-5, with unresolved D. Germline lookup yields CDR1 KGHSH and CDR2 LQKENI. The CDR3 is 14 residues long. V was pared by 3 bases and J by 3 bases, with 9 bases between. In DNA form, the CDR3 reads TGTGCCAGCTCACCGGAGCGAAACAATCAGCCCCAGCATTTT. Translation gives CASSPERNNQPQHF.

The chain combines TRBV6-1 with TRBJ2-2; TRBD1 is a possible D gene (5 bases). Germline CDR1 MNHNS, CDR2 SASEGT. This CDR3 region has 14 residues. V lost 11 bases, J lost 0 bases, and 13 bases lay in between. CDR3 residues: CASGAEPNTGELFF. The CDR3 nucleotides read TGTGCCTCTGGGGCCGAGCCGAACACCGGGGAGCTGTTTTTT.

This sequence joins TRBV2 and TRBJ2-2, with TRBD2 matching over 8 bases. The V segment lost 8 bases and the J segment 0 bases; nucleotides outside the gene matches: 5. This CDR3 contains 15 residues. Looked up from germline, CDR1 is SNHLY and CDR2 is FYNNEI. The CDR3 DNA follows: TGTGCCAGCGATGGCGGGGGGACGAACACCGGGGAGCTGTTTTTT. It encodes CASDGGGTNTGELFF.

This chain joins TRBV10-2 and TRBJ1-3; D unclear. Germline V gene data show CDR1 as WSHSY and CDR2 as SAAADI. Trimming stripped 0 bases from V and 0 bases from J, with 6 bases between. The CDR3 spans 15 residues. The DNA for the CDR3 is TGCGCCAGCAGTGAGTCTGGCTTCTCTGGAAACACCATATATTTT. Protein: CASSESGFSGNTIYF.

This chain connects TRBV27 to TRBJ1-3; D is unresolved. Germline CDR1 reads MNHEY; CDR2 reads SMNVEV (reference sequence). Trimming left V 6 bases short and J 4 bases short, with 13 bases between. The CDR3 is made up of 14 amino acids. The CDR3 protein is CASSPLPAGNTIYF. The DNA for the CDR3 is TGTGCCAGCAGCCCCCTCCCTGCGGGAAACACCATATATTTT.

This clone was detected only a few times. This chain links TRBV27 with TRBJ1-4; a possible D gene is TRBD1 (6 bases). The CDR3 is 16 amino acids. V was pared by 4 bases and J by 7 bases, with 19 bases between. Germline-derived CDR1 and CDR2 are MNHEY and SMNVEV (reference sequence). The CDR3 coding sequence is TGTGCCAGCAGTTCCCTCGCCGGGGGGCAACGTGAAAAACTGTTTTTT. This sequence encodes CASSSLAGGQREKLFF.

CDR3 sequence reads: CASSLVLAGGSETQYF. CDR3 nucleotide sequence: TGTGCCAGCAGCTTAGTACTAGCGGGGGGGAGTGAGACCCAGTACTTC. The chain carries TRBV11-2 and TRBJ2-5; 13 nucleotides align to TRBD2. CDR1 and CDR2 (germline): SGHAT, FQNNGV. The CDR3 extends over 16 amino acids. J lost 5 bases, V lost 1 base, and 4 bases had no gene match.

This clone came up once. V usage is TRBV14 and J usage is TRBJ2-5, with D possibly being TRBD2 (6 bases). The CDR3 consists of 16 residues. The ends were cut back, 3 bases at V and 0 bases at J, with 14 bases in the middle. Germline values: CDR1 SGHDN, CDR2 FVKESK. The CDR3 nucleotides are TGTGCCAGCAGCCAGCATCGCGGGGCGTACCAAGAGACCCAGTACTTC. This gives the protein CASSQHRGAYQETQYF.

The CDR3 region has the DNA TGTGCCAGTAGTGCCCAACAGGGGGCAATTCCCTACGAGCAGTACTTC. Its translation: CASSAQQGAIPYEQYF. The genes are TRBV19 and TRBJ2-7; 9 nucleotides align to TRBD1. The CDR3 spans 16 residues. Germline V gene sequence: CDR1 LNHDA, CDR2 SQIVND (reference sequence). With 5 bases clipped from V and 2 bases from J, the junction kept 10 bases outside the gene matches.